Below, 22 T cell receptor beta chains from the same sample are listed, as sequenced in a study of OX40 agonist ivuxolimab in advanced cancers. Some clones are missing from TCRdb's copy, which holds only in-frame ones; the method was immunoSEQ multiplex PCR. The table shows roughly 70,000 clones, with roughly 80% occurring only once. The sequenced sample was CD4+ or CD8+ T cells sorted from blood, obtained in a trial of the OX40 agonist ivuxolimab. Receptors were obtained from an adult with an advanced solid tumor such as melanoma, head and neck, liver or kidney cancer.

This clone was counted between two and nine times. In DNA form, the CDR3 reads TGTGCCAGGATATACACTGGGGGGGACTGCGCTGAAGCTTTCTTT. It yields the protein CARIYTGGDCAEAFF. This chain uses TRBV25-1 with TRBJ1-1; possibly TRBD1 for D (5 bases). Germline-derived CDR1 and CDR2 are MGHDK and SYGVNS. Trimming left V 9 bases short and J 6 bases short, with 23 bases between. There are 15 residues in the CDR3.

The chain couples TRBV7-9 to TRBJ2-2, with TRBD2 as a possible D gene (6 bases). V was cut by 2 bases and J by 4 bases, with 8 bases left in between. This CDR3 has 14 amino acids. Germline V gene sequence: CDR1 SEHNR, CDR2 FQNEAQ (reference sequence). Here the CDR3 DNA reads TGTGCCAGCAGCTTATCCGGGGGCACCGGGGAGCTGTTTTTT. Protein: CASSLSGGTGELFF.

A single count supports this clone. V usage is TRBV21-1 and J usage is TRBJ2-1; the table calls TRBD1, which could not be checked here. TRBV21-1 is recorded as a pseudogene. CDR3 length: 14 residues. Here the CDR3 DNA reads TGTGCCAGCAGCAAAGGAGACAGGGCAAATGAGCAGTTCTTC. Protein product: CASSKGDRANEQFF.

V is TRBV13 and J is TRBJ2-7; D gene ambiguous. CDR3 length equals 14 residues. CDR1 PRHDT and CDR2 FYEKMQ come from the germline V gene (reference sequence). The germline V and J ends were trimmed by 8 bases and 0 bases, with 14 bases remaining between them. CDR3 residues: CASFRMANSYEQYF. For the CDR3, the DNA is TGTGCCAGCTTCAGAATGGCGAACTCCTACGAGCAGTACTTC.

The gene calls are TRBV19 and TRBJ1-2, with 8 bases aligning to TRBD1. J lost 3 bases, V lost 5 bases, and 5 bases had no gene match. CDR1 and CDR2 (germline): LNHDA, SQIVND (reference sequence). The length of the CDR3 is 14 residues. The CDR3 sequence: CASSSRGRDYGYTF. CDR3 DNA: TGTGCCAGTAGTTCCAGGGGGCGCGACTATGGCTACACCTTC.

CDR3 nucleotides: TGTGCCAGCAGTTTTGTTTCGGCCCTAGTCGCTTTCTTT. It encodes CASSFVSALVAFF. The chain uses TRBV28 and TRBJ1-1; D gene unclear. Germline CDR1 and CDR2: MDHEN and SYDVKM. The CDR3 has 13 residues. Trimming took 3 bases from V and 11 from J, leaving 16 bases between them.

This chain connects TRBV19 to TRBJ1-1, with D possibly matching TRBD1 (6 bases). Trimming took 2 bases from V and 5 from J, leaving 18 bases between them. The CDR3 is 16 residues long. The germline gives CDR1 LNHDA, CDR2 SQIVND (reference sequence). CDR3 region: CASSIKDSGVRTEAFF. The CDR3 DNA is TGTGCCAGTAGTATAAAGGATTCAGGGGTACGGACTGAAGCTTTCTTT.

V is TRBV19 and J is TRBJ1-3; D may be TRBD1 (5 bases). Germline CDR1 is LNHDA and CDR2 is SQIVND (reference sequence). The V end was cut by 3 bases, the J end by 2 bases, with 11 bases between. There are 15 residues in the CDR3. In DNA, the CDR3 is TGTGCCAGTAGTATGGGATGGGGACCTGGAAACACCATATATTTT. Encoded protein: CASSMGWGPGNTIYF.

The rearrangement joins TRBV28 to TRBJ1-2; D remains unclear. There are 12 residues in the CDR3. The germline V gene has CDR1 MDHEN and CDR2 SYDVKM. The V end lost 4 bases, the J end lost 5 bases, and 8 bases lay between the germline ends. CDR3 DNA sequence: TGTGCCAGCAGTTCGTCGGGGTATGGCTACACCTTC. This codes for CASSSSGYGYTF.

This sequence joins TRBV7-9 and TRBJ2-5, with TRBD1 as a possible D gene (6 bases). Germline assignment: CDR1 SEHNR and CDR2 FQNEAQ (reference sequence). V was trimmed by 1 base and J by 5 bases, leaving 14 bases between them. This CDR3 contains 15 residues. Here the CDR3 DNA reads TGTGCCAGCAGCTTAGAGGGGACACCTGGGGAGACCCAGTACTTC. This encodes CASSLEGTPGETQYF.

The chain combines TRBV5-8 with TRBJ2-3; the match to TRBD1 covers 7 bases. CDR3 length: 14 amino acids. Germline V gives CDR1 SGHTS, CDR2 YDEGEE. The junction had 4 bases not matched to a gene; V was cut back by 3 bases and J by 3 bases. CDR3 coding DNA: TGTGCCAGCAGCTCCCGGACAGGAACAGATACGCAGTATTTT. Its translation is CASSSRTGTDTQYF.

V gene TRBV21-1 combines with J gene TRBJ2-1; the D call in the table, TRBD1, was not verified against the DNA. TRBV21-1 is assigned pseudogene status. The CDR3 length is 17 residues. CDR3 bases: TGTGCCAGCAGCATACCGACCCCCGGACAGGGTGACAATGAGCAGTTCTTC. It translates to CASSIPTPGQGDNEQFF.

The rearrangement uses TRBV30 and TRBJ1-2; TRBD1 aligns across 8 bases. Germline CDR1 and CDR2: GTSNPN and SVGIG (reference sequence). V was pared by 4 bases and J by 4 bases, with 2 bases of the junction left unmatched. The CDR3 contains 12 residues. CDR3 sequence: CAWTGGLYGYTF. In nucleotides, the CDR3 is TGTGCCTGGACAGGGGGCCTCTATGGCTACACCTTC.

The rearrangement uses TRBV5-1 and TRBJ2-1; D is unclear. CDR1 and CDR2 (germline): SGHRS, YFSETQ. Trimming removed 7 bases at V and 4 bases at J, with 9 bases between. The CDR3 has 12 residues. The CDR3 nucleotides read TGCGCCAGCGGCCCCAGGTACAATGAGCAGTTCTTC. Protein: CASGPRYNEQFF.

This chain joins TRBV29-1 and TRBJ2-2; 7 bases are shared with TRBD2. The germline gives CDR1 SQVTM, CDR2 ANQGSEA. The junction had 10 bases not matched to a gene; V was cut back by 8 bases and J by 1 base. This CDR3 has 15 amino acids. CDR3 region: CSSNGPSGNTGELFF. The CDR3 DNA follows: TGCAGCTCCAACGGTCCTAGCGGGAACACCGGGGAGCTGTTTTTT.

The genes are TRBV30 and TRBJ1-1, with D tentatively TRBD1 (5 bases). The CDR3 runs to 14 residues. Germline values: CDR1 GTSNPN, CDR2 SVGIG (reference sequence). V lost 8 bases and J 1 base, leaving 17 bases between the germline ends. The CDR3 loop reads CAGRGGRRNTEAFF. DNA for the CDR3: TGTGCCGGACGGGGGGGAAGGCGGAACACTGAAGCTTTCTTT.

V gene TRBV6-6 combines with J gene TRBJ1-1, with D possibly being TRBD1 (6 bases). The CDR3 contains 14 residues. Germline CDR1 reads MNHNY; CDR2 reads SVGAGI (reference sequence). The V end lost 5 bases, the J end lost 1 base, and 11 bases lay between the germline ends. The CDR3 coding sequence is TGTGCCAGCAGTCAGGGGTGGGAGAACACTGAAGCTTTCTTT. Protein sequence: CASSQGWENTEAFF.

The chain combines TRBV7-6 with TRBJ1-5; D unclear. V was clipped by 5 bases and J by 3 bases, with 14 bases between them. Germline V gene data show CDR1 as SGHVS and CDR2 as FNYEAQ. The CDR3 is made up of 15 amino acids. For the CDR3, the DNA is TGTGCCAGCAGCCTTCTCGGGCAGCTCAATCAGCCCCAGCATTTT. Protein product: CASSLLGQLNQPQHF. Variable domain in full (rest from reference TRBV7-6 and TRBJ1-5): GAGVSQSPRYKVTKRGQDVALRCDPISGHVSLYWYRQALGQGPEFLTYFNYEAQQDKSGLPNDRFSAERPEGSISTLTIQRTEQRDSAMYRCASSLLGQLNQPQHFGDGTRLSIL.

The DNA of the CDR3 is TGTGCCAGCAGACAGACCATGGGAGGGCGGAATCAGCCCCAGCATTTT. It encodes CASRQTMGGRNQPQHF. This sequence joins TRBV27 and TRBJ1-5; D not resolved. Trimming shortened V by 6 bases and J by 4 bases, and 19 bases separated the two germline ends. Germline values: CDR1 MNHEY, CDR2 SMNVEV (reference sequence). The length of the CDR3 is 16 residues.

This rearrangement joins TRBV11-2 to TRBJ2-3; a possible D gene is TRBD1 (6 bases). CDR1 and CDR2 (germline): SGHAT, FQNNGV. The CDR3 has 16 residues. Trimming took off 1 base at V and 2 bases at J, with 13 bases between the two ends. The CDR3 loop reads CASSLVPGVITDTQYF. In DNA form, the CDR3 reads TGTGCCAGCAGCTTAGTCCCAGGGGTAATCACAGATACGCAGTATTTT.

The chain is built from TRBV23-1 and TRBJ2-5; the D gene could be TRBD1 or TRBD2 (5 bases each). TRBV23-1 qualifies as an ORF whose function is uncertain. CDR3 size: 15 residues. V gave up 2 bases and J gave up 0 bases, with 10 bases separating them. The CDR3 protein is CASSQRDRDQETQYF. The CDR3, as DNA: TGCGCCAGCAGTCAAAGGGACCGGGACCAAGAGACCCAGTACTTC.

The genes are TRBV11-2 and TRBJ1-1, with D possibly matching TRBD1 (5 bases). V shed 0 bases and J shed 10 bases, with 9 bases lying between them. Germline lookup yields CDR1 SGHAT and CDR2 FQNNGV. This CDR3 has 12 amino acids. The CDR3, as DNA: TGTGCCAGCAGCTTAGATGGGGGTGTAGCTTTCTTT. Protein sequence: CASSLDGGVAFF.